Each of the 26 T cell receptor beta chains below was sequenced from the same sample in a study of low-dose radiotherapy and immunotherapy resistance in tumors. First-strand cDNA used TRAV- and TRBV-specific primers, covering alpha and beta chains. With a constant-region primer and a V-primer adapter, TCRs were subjected to 20 PCR cycles of amplification. TCRdb passed the reads through MiXCR, listing each CDR3 protein once. The repertoire includes roughly 100,000 distinct CDR3 sequences, roughly 20% of them detected once, and about 4% sits in the top ten. The time point was: after trial treatment. Treatment meaning: LDRT plus nivolumab, ipilimumab, low-dose cyclophosphamide and aspirin (RACIN trial). The material was PBMCs, obtained after low-dose radiotherapy plus immunotherapy. The receptors come from a male donor with prostate cancer.

This clonotype has a handful of counts. This chain connects TRBV6-1 to TRBJ2-5; tentatively, D is TRBD2 (5 bases). Germline CDR1 reads MNHNS; CDR2 reads SASEGT. The V end lost 1 base, the J end lost 3 bases, and 9 bases lay between the germline ends. There are 14 residues in the CDR3. CDR3 region: CASSEVLAEETQYF. The CDR3 nucleotides read TGTGCCAGCAGTGAAGTCCTAGCAGAAGAGACCCAGTACTTC.

The chain is built from TRBV6-8 and TRBJ1-1; TRBD1 matches 9 bases. Unmatched junction bases numbered 9, after V lost 6 bases and J lost 1 base. Germline V lookup: CDR1 MNHGY, CDR2 SAAAGT. The CDR3 runs 16 residues. The CDR3 protein is CASRSTGTGPNTEAFF. The CDR3 coding sequence is TGTGCCAGCAGGTCAACCGGGACAGGGCCGAACACTGAAGCTTTCTTT.

This clonotype showed up just a few times. The chain combines TRBV6-5 with TRBJ1-1; the D gene is possibly TRBD1 (5 bases). Germline CDR1 is MNHEY and CDR2 is SVGAGI. Between the trimmed V and J ends, which lost 5 bases and 7 bases, there was a span of 14 bases. This CDR3 region has 13 residues. CDR3 DNA: TGTGCCAGCAGTAGGAACTCGGGACGTGAAGCTTTCTTT. Translation: CASSRNSGREAFF.

This clonotype occurred many times. This chain connects TRBV20-1 to TRBJ1-5, with 8 bases lining up with TRBD1. The CDR3 extends over 21 amino acids. Germline CDR1 reads DFQATT; CDR2 reads SNEGSKA (reference sequence). Germline trimming cut 1 base from V and 0 bases from J; bases unmatched to any gene: 20. The CDR3 is CSARGTEAGAGGVYSNQPQHF. The CDR3 bases are TGCAGTGCTAGAGGAACGGAGGCGGGGGCAGGGGGCGTCTATAGCAATCAGCCCCAGCATTTT.

This clonotype was picked up many times. The gene calls are TRBV7-9 and TRBJ2-7, with 11 bases identical to TRBD2. V shed 4 bases and J 6 bases; nucleotides not matched to a gene: 8. The CDR3 runs 15 residues. CDR1 SEHNR and CDR2 FQNEAQ come from the germline V gene (reference sequence). The CDR3 loop is CASSSIAGGPLEQYF. The CDR3 nucleotides read TGTGCCAGCAGCTCGATAGCGGGGGGGCCCCTCGAGCAGTACTTC.

This clonotype was picked up many times. The chain recombines TRBV7-3 with TRBJ2-1; the D gene is possibly TRBD2 (5 bases). CDR3 size: 20 residues. V lost 3 bases, J lost 0 bases, and 24 bases lay in between. Germline V CDR1 and CDR2: SGHTA, FQGTGA. The CDR3 is CASSLSPGSRVSSSYNEQFF. The DNA for the CDR3 is TGTGCCAGCAGCTTGAGTCCGGGATCCCGCGTCTCCAGCTCCTACAATGAGCAGTTCTTC.

Only one count was recorded for this clonotype. This likely traces to a read error, being one base from a far larger clone. This sequence joins TRBV6-8 and TRBJ1-6; a weak D match, TRBD1 (6 bases). The germline V gene has CDR1 MNHGY and CDR2 SAAAGT. The CDR3 totals 15 residues. This CDR3 reads CASSTGGAGASPIHF. The CDR3 DNA sequence: TGTGCCAGCAGTACGGGGGGGGCCGGGGCTTCACCCATCCACTTT.

This clonotype was observed many times. V is TRBV29-1 and J is TRBJ2-7, with 7 bases matching TRBD1. Trimming took 4 bases from V and 1 from J; bases not matched to a gene: 4. This CDR3 region has 13 residues. The germline V gene has CDR1 SQVTM and CDR2 ANQGSEA. The CDR3 DNA reads TGCAGCGTTGGGCAGGGGGTTTCCTACGAGCAGTACTTC. As protein: CSVGQGVSYEQYF.

The sample holds many counts of this clonotype. This rearrangement joins TRBV9 to TRBJ2-3; possible D gene TRBD1, 6 bases. The germline gives CDR1 SGDLS, CDR2 YYNGEE. This CDR3 has 13 residues. Trimming took off 5 bases at V and 4 bases at J, with 11 bases between the two ends. CDR3 amino acids: CASRQGVADTQYF. DNA of the CDR3: TGTGCCAGCAGACAGGGTGTAGCAGATACGCAGTATTTT.

This clonotype was seen ten or more times. The rearrangement joins TRBV11-2 to TRBJ2-3, with 8 bases fitting TRBD2. V lost 3 bases to trimming and J lost 0 bases; unmatched junction nucleotides: 2. This CDR3 is 15 amino acids long. The V gene's germline CDR1 is SGHAT and CDR2 FQNNGV. The CDR3 nucleotides are TGTGCCAGCAGCTTGCGGGGGGCGAGCACAGATACGCAGTATTTT. This gives the protein CASSLRGASTDTQYF.

This clonotype occurred a few times. This chain joins TRBV6-4 and TRBJ2-3; 8 bases map to TRBD1. CDR3 size: 15 residues. Germline values: CDR1 MRHNA, CDR2 SNTAGT. After removal of 4 bases from V and 3 bases from J, the junction contained 6 bases not matched to a gene. The CDR3 sequence is CASSATTGATDTQYF. The CDR3 DNA reads as TGTGCCAGCAGTGCTACGACAGGGGCAACAGATACGCAGTATTTT.

The chain is built from TRBV10-3 and TRBJ2-7, with D unclear. This CDR3 contains 15 residues. CDR1 is ENHRY and CDR2 is SYGVKD in the germline V gene. V was cut by 0 bases and J by 0 bases, with 9 bases left in between. CDR3: CAISESRLASYEQYF. The CDR3 DNA is TGTGCCATCAGTGAGTCGCGTCTGGCCTCCTACGAGCAGTACTTC.

This clonotype was counted at least ten times. The chain is built from TRBV18 and TRBJ2-1; D might be TRBD1 (5 bases). Germline CDR1 reads KGHSH; CDR2 reads LQKENI. V was pared by 6 bases and J by 6 bases, with 12 bases between. CDR3 length equals 13 residues. CDR3 loop: CASSAAQGNEQFF. The CDR3 coding sequence is TGTGCCAGCTCCGCTGCGCAGGGCAATGAGCAGTTCTTC.

This clonotype was picked up many times. This chain links TRBV7-9 with TRBJ2-1; no reliable D call. The CDR3 runs 17 residues. The V end lost 5 bases, the J end lost 3 bases, and 20 bases lay between the germline ends. Germline CDR1 reads SEHNR; CDR2 reads FQNEAQ (reference sequence). The DNA of the CDR3 is TGTGCCAGCAGCCCCCTGGGGTTTTTGGGGTACTACAATGAGCAGTTCTTC. The encoded protein is CASSPLGFLGYYNEQFF.

This clonotype came up many times. The V call is TRBV6-2 or TRBV6-3, the J call TRBJ2-1, with D unresolved. The CDR3 extends over 13 amino acids. Looked up from germline, CDR1 is MNHEY and CDR2 is SVGEGT. Trimming shortened V by 2 bases and J by 5 bases, and 7 bases separated the two germline ends. CDR3 sequence: CASSYLSDNEQFF. The CDR3 coding sequence is TGTGCCAGCAGTTACCTTTCAGACAATGAGCAGTTCTTC.

There are a few counts of this clonotype. The J gene is TRBJ2-1, the V gene TRBV9; 9 bases line up with TRBD2. In germline, CDR1 is SGDLS, CDR2 YYNGEE. V dropped 3 bases and J dropped 8; count of bases not matched to a gene: 6. The CDR3 is 14 residues long. CDR3 sequence: CASSAQTSGDEQFF. In nucleotides, the CDR3 is TGTGCCAGCAGCGCACAGACTAGCGGCGATGAGCAGTTCTTC.

This chain links TRBV20-1 with TRBJ2-7; 11 nucleotides line up with TRBD2. The CDR3 is made up of 15 amino acids. Germline CDR1 reads DFQATT; CDR2 reads SNEGSKA (reference sequence). The V segment lost 0 bases and the J segment 3 bases; nucleotides outside the gene matches: 4. CDR3 DNA: TGCAGTGCTAGAGATCCTAGCGGGGGGAACTACGAGCAGTACTTC. It encodes CSARDPSGGNYEQYF.

This rearrangement joins TRBV12-3 or TRBV12-4 to TRBJ1-2; D not certain. Between the trimmed V and J ends, which lost 0 bases and 2 bases, there was a span of 1 base. The CDR3 extends over 12 amino acids. CDR3 DNA sequence: TGTGCCAGCAGTTTAGCGAACTATGGCTACACCTTC. Its protein is CASSLANYGYTF.

This clonotype showed up many times. The chain recombines TRBV15 with TRBJ1-1; maybe TRBD1 (5 bases). V lost 0 bases and J 4 bases, leaving 9 bases between the germline ends. Germline-derived CDR1 and CDR2 are LNHNV and YYDKDF (reference sequence). CDR3 size: 14 residues. This chain's CDR3 is CATSRDRGTTEAFF. CDR3 bases: TGTGCCACCAGCAGAGACCGGGGGACCACTGAAGCTTTCTTT.

This clonotype has more than one count but fewer than ten. The gene calls are TRBV5-1 and TRBJ2-5; D may match TRBD1 or TRBD2 (6 bases each). Germline lookup yields CDR1 SGHRS and CDR2 YFSETQ. This CDR3 region has 14 residues. Trimming removed 5 bases from V and 6 bases from J, with 17 bases in between. The CDR3: CASSSRGGAQTQYF. In nucleotides, the CDR3 is TGCGCCAGCAGTTCCAGGGGAGGAGCCCAGACCCAGTACTTC.

This chain uses TRBV2 with TRBJ2-5; 8 positions agree with TRBD2. The trim removed 0 bases at V and 5 bases at J, leaving 8 bases unmatched. This CDR3 is built from 16 residues. Germline-derived CDR1 and CDR2 are SNHLY and FYNNEI. CDR3 in amino acids: CASSEALLAVRETQYF. CDR3 in DNA: TGTGCCAGCAGTGAAGCTTTACTAGCGGTGAGGGAGACCCAGTACTTC.

This clonotype appeared many times. This rearrangement joins TRBV4-1 to TRBJ1-1; a weak D match, TRBD1 (6 bases). Trimming removed 1 base from V and 5 bases from J, with 14 bases in between. The V gene's germline CDR1 is MGHRA and CDR2 YSYEKL. The CDR3 is 15 amino acids. The CDR3 nucleotides are TGCGCCAGCAGCCAAGTCAGGGGATCGCGGACTGAAGCTTTCTTT. It specifies CASSQVRGSRTEAFF.

This clonotype was observed a handful of times. V and J are TRBV12-3 or TRBV12-4 and TRBJ1-1, with D unclear. The CDR3 spans 13 residues. V lost 7 bases to trimming and J lost 0 bases, with 9 bases between them. The CDR3 DNA follows: TGTGCCAGCACCGTGACCCTGAACACTGAAGCTTTCTTT. It specifies CASTVTLNTEAFF.

This clonotype was counted many times. The chain combines TRBV29-1 with TRBJ2-2, with TRBD1 matching over 9 bases. Germline CDR1 SQVTM, CDR2 ANQGSEA. The CDR3 covers 13 residues. With 7 bases clipped from V and 3 bases from J, the junction kept 3 bases outside the gene matches. DNA for the CDR3: TGCAGCGCCGGACAGGGGTACACCGGGGAGCTGTTTTTT. It yields the protein CSAGQGYTGELFF.

This clonotype was seen more than once but under ten times. The V and J genes are TRBV7-2 and TRBJ2-3; 11 bases map to TRBD2. Germline trimming cut 8 bases from V and 7 bases from J; bases unmatched to any gene: 11. Per the germline V gene, CDR1 is SGHTA and CDR2 is FQGNSA. The CDR3 has 15 amino acids. CDR3: CASGLLSGGANTQYF. The DNA for the CDR3 is TGTGCCAGCGGTCTGCTTAGCGGGGGGGCTAATACGCAGTATTTT.

This clonotype was recorded at least ten times. This chain uses TRBV20-1 with TRBJ2-7, with D hard to call. The CDR3 is 13 residues long. Trimming removed 3 bases from V and 5 bases from J, with 14 bases in between. Germline V gene data show CDR1 as DFQATT and CDR2 as SNEGSKA (reference sequence). The CDR3 here is CSASYGRADEQYF. CDR3 coding DNA: TGCAGTGCTAGTTACGGAAGAGCCGACGAGCAGTACTTC.